These 32 T cell receptor beta chains were sequenced from one sample in a study of OX40 agonist ivuxolimab in advanced cancers. TCRdb's copy holds only in-frame clones and misses some; the assay was immunoSEQ multiplex PCR. This table has some 100,000 clones, 90% appearing once. Source: CD4+ or CD8+ T cells sorted from blood, taken in a trial of the OX40 agonist ivuxolimab. These receptors originate from an adult with an advanced solid tumor such as melanoma, head and neck, liver or kidney cancer.

The rearrangement uses TRBV19 and TRBJ2-1; the D gene is possibly TRBD2 (6 bases). Per germline, CDR1 LNHDA and CDR2 SQIVND (reference sequence). CDR3 length: 12 residues. V lost 4 bases and J 7 bases, leaving 8 bases between the germline ends. In DNA form, the CDR3 reads TGTGCCAGTAGTACAGGGAGGAATGAGCAGTTCTTC. Its protein product is CASSTGRNEQFF.

The chain employs TRBV5-6 and TRBJ2-5; TRBD2 is a possible D gene (5 bases). The V gene's germline CDR1 is SGHDT and CDR2 YYEEEE. Trimming removed 1 base from V and 2 bases from J, with 6 bases in between. The CDR3 is 13 residues long. The chain's CDR3 is CASSLRGQETQYF. The DNA for the CDR3 is TGTGCCAGCAGCTTGAGAGGGCAAGAGACCCAGTACTTC.

V usage is TRBV18 and J usage is TRBJ2-5; the D gene could be TRBD1 or TRBD2 (5 bases each). The V gene lost 3 bases and the J gene lost 5 bases, with 16 bases spanning the gap. This CDR3 region has 15 residues. The germline CDR1 and CDR2 sequences are KGHSH and LQKENI. This CDR3 is CASSPTGGLRETQYF. The DNA for the CDR3 is TGTGCCAGCTCACCCACAGGAGGTCTAAGGGAGACCCAGTACTTC. Full variable domain (remainder filled in from reference TRBV18 and TRBJ2-5): NAGVMQNPRHLVRRRGQEARLRCSPMKGHSHVYWYRQLPEEGLKFMVYLQKENIIDESGMPKERFSAEFPKEGPSILRIQQVVRGDSAAYFCASSPTGGLRETQYFGPGTRLLVL.

This clone was detected once. V is TRBV6-5 and J is TRBJ2-6, with unresolved D. Germline CDR1 and CDR2: MNHEY and SVGAGI. V was cut by 7 bases and J by 5 bases, with 15 bases left in between. The CDR3 runs to 15 residues. Here the CDR3 reads CASKRRAGWANVLTF. In DNA, the CDR3 is TGTGCCAGCAAGAGACGGGCTGGGTGGGCCAACGTCCTGACTTTC.

This chain uses TRBV21-1 with TRBJ2-1; the table's D call, TRBD2, was not checked against the DNA. TRBV21-1 is a pseudogene locus. The CDR3 contains 13 residues. The CDR3 DNA follows: TGTGCCAGCAGCAAATATGGTAGCGGCCGAAAGTTCTTC. Translation: CASSKYGSGRKFF.

The V call is TRBV7-9, the J call TRBJ2-2; D uncertain. The CDR3 runs to 13 residues. Trimming removed 5 bases at V and 5 bases at J, with 9 bases between. Per germline, CDR1 SEHNR and CDR2 FQNEAQ (reference sequence). The CDR3: CASSRTATGELFF. DNA for the CDR3: TGTGCCAGCAGCCGGACGGCTACCGGGGAGCTGTTTTTT.

The chain uses TRBV7-8 and TRBJ2-5, with 8 nucleotides matching TRBD2. This CDR3 has 14 amino acids. The V gene's germline CDR1 is SGHVS and CDR2 FQNEAQ. V shed 5 bases and J 5 bases; nucleotides not matched to a gene: 7. This chain's CDR3 is CASSRGGFSETQYF. CDR3 coding DNA: TGTGCCAGCAGCCGGGGGGGGTTTTCGGAGACCCAGTACTTC.

The rearrangement links TRBV10-1 to TRBJ2-3; TRBD1 matches 7 bases. Looked up from germline, CDR1 is WNHNN and CDR2 is SYGVQD (reference sequence). V shed 7 bases and J 5 bases; nucleotides not matched to a gene: 18. The CDR3 consists of 17 residues. In DNA form, the CDR3 reads TGCGCCAGCAAAGAGATAGGGACAGCCGGGAAAGGAGATACGCAGTATTTT. Translated, it gives CASKEIGTAGKGDTQYF.

The rearrangement uses TRBV19 and TRBJ2-7; TRBD1 aligns across 11 bases. The CDR3 is 15 amino acids. After removal of 3 bases from V and 4 bases from J, the junction contained 5 bases not matched to a gene. Germline loops: CDR1 LNHDA, CDR2 SQIVND (reference sequence). In DNA, the CDR3 is TGTGCCAGTAGTATGGCAGGACAGGGGGCTTACGAGCAGTACTTC. This encodes CASSMAGQGAYEQYF. Full variable domain (outside the CDR3, taken from reference TRBV19 and TRBJ2-7): DGGITQSPKYLFRKEGQNVTLSCEQNLNHDAMYWYRQDPGQGLRLIYYSQIVNDFQKGDIAEGYSVSREKKESFPLTVTSAQKNPTAFYLCASSMAGQGAYEQYFGPGTRLTVT.

The chain is built from TRBV5-1 and TRBJ2-2; 9 nucleotides match TRBD2. The CDR3 loop spans 15 amino acids. The trim removed 2 bases at V and 7 bases at J, leaving 6 bases unmatched. Germline V CDR1 and CDR2: SGHRS, YFSETQ. The CDR3 spells CASSFSGSDGGELFF. In nucleotides, the CDR3 is TGCGCCAGCAGCTTTAGCGGGAGCGATGGCGGGGAGCTGTTTTTT.

This CDR3 is CASSFVPGDTQYF. CDR3 DNA: TGTGCCAGCAGTTTCGTACCCGGGGATACGCAGTATTTT. The chain employs TRBV27 and TRBJ2-3; D gene ambiguous. V lost 3 bases and J lost 6, with 10 bases in between. There are 13 residues in the CDR3. Germline values: CDR1 MNHEY, CDR2 SMNVEV (reference sequence).

The V gene is TRBV15, the J gene TRBJ2-2; D is unresolved. This CDR3 region has 11 residues. Trimming took off 4 bases at V and 6 bases at J, with 3 bases between the two ends. Germline CDR1 reads LNHNV; CDR2 reads YYDKDF (reference sequence). The chain's CDR3 is CATSISGELFF. Written as DNA, the CDR3 is TGTGCCACCAGCATCTCCGGGGAGCTGTTTTTT.

The rearrangement uses TRBV28 and TRBJ2-3; the D is unclear. Germline V CDR1 and CDR2: MDHEN, SYDVKM. V lost 2 bases, J lost 6 bases, and 9 bases lay in between. CDR3 size: 13 residues. For the CDR3, the DNA is TGTGCCAGCAGTTTAGACGCCCTTGATACGCAGTATTTT. Residues: CASSLDALDTQYF.

V gene TRBV19 combines with J gene TRBJ1-2, with D perhaps matching TRBD1 (6 bases). The germline V and J ends were trimmed by 5 bases and 4 bases, with 17 bases remaining between them. The CDR3 length is 15 residues. Germline-derived CDR1 and CDR2 are LNHDA and SQIVND (reference sequence). CDR3 amino acids: CASSSSGAVGYGYTF. CDR3 DNA: TGTGCCAGTAGTTCCTCAGGGGCAGTTGGCTATGGCTACACCTTC. The full variable domain, rest sourced from reference TRBV19 and TRBJ1-2, is DGGITQSPKYLFRKEGQNVTLSCEQNLNHDAMYWYRQDPGQGLRLIYYSQIVNDFQKGDIAEGYSVSREKKESFPLTVTSAQKNPTAFYLCASSSSGAVGYGYTFGSGTRLTVV.

The V and J genes are TRBV11-2 and TRBJ2-7; possibly TRBD2 for D (7 bases). V lost 7 bases, J lost 4 bases, and 11 bases lay in between. The CDR3 sequence is 12 residues long. Germline V gives CDR1 SGHAT, CDR2 FQNNGV. As DNA, the CDR3 is TGTGCCAGCACGGGGGGCAGGTACGAGCAGTACTTC. Translating gives CASTGGRYEQYF.

This sequence joins TRBV6-1 and TRBJ2-2; D is perhaps TRBD2 (5 bases). CDR1 MNHNS and CDR2 SASEGT come from the germline V gene. Trimming removed 3 bases from V and 5 bases from J, with 7 bases in between. The CDR3 is made up of 13 amino acids. For the CDR3, the DNA is TGTGCCAGCAGTGATCGGGGAACCGGGGAGCTGTTTTTT. This encodes CASSDRGTGELFF.

The V call is TRBV28, the J call TRBJ2-7; TRBD2 matches 8 bases. The CDR3 runs to 15 residues. Germline V lookup: CDR1 MDHEN, CDR2 SYDVKM. Trimming took 5 bases from V and 3 from J; bases not matched to a gene: 9. Written as DNA, the CDR3 is TGTGCCAGCAGTGCCAGTCTAGCGGGCCTCTACGAGCAGTACTTC. It translates to CASSASLAGLYEQYF.

The chain has TRBV9 and TRBJ1-2; D possibly corresponds to TRBD1 (5 bases). The CDR3 has 12 residues. Trimming stripped 4 bases from V and 4 bases from J, with 8 bases between. Germline CDR1 and CDR2: SGDLS and YYNGEE. As DNA, the CDR3 is TGTGCCAGCAGCCGGGACTCCTATGGCTACACCTTC. This translates into CASSRDSYGYTF.

The chain joins TRBV6-1 to TRBJ2-7, with unresolved D. CDR3 length equals 15 residues. V dropped 0 bases and J dropped 2 bases, with 11 bases sitting between them. Germline loops: CDR1 MNHNS, CDR2 SASEGT. The CDR3 DNA is TGTGCCAGCAGTGAAGCCCGGATGGGGACCTACGAGCAGTACTTC. Protein sequence: CASSEARMGTYEQYF.

The rearrangement joins TRBV19 to TRBJ1-3, with unresolved D. Germline V gene lookup returns CDR1 LNHDA and CDR2 SQIVND (reference sequence). The CDR3 loop spans 17 amino acids. Between the trimmed V and J ends, which lost 2 bases and 0 bases, there was a span of 14 bases. The DNA of the CDR3 is TGTGCCAGTAGTATATCCCGGCCCCTCCTCTCTGGAAACACCATATATTTT. Its protein product is CASSISRPLLSGNTIYF.

The chain recombines TRBV28 with TRBJ2-4; 7 bases fit TRBD1. V dropped 6 bases and J dropped 1; count of bases not matched to a gene: 6. This CDR3 has 15 amino acids. CDR1 and CDR2 from the germline V gene are MDHEN and SYDVKM. CDR3 coding DNA: TGTGCCAGCAGCAAACAGGGGAGTGCCAAAAACATTCAGTACTTC. Translating it yields CASSKQGSAKNIQYF. Complete variable domain (other parts from reference TRBV28 and TRBJ2-4): DVKVTQSSRYLVKRTGEKVFLECVQDMDHENMFWYRQDPGLGLRLIYFSYDVKMKEKGDIPEGYSVSREKKERFSLILESASTNQTSMYLCASSKQGSAKNIQYFGAGTRLSVL.

The gene calls are TRBV28 and TRBJ2-3; TRBD2 aligns across 7 bases. The CDR3 is made up of 16 amino acids. Germline CDR1 and CDR2: MDHEN and SYDVKM. V shed 5 bases and J 0 bases; nucleotides not matched to a gene: 8. The CDR3 bases are TGTGCCAGCAGTCCGGCCCTAGCGGTTAGCACAGATACGCAGTATTTT. This sequence encodes CASSPALAVSTDTQYF.

The chain uses TRBV23-1 and TRBJ2-1, with 16 bases identical to TRBD2. TRBV23-1 qualifies as an ORF whose function is uncertain. This CDR3 is built from 19 residues. Trimming took 2 bases from V and 5 from J; bases not matched to a gene: 9. CDR3 loop: CASSQVGLAGGVADNEQFF. CDR3 in DNA: TGCGCCAGCAGTCAAGTGGGACTAGCGGGAGGGGTAGCAGACAATGAGCAGTTCTTC.

This chain links TRBV10-3 with TRBJ2-7; a possible D gene is TRBD2 (6 bases). Germline values: CDR1 ENHRY, CDR2 SYGVKD. V was pared by 4 bases and J by 5 bases, with 9 bases between. The CDR3 has 12 residues. The CDR3 is CAISGGVHEQYF. The CDR3 DNA reads TGTGCCATCAGTGGGGGGGTACACGAGCAGTACTTC.

V gene TRBV21-1 combines with J gene TRBJ2-7. TRBV21-1 represents a pseudogene. The CDR3 consists of 11 residues. The CDR3: CASSKLFRVPF. CDR3 sequence (DNA): TGTGCCAGCAGCAAACTTTTTAGGGTCCCGTTC.

The chain employs TRBV7-7 and TRBJ2-5, with 8 bases fitting TRBD1. CDR1 is SSHAT, CDR2 FNYEAQ, per germline (reference sequence). This CDR3 has 14 residues. After removal of 4 bases from V and 5 bases from J, the junction contained 6 bases not matched to a gene. This CDR3 reads CASSSDRGSETQYF. The CDR3 DNA reads as TGTGCCAGCAGCTCCGACAGGGGTTCGGAGACCCAGTACTTC. The full variable domain, with the rest looked up from reference TRBV7-7 and TRBJ2-5, is GAGVSQSPRYKVTKRGQDVTLRCDPISSHATLYWYQQALGQGPEFLTYFNYEAQPDKSGLPSDRFSAERPEGSISTLTIQRTEQRDSAMYRCASSSDRGSETQYFGPGTRLLVL.

The sample holds one count of this clone. The V call is TRBV14, the J call TRBJ2-7; 11 bases align to TRBD1. Germline values: CDR1 SGHDN, CDR2 FVKESK. Trimming took 3 bases from V and 3 from J; bases not matched to a gene: 13. The CDR3 covers 18 residues. The DNA for the CDR3 is TGTGCCAGCAGCCAGGATTCCGCTGGGACAGGGGGTCTCTACGAGCAGTACTTC. It encodes CASSQDSAGTGGLYEQYF.

The V and J genes are TRBV27 and TRBJ2-1, with D perhaps matching TRBD1 (6 bases). Germline CDR1 is MNHEY and CDR2 is SMNVEV (reference sequence). The CDR3 spans 15 residues. V lost 6 bases, J lost 8 bases, and 20 bases lay in between. This chain's CDR3 is CASSKTRDTWYEQFF. The CDR3 DNA sequence: TGTGCCAGCAGCAAGACCAGGGACACCTGGTATGAGCAGTTCTTC.

The chain carries TRBV11-2 and TRBJ1-1, with D perhaps matching TRBD1 (5 bases). V was trimmed by 4 bases and J by 1 base, leaving 16 bases between them. The germline V gene has CDR1 SGHAT and CDR2 FQNNGV. This CDR3 is built from 16 residues. The CDR3 sequence is CASSSAGRASNTEAFF. The CDR3 DNA follows: TGTGCCAGCAGCTCCGCGGGCAGGGCATCGAACACTGAAGCTTTCTTT.

CDR3 residues: CASSLRVNPGSRYEQYF. The CDR3 coding sequence is TGTGCCAGCAGCTTAAGGGTTAATCCGGGGTCGCGGTACGAGCAGTACTTC. The gene calls are TRBV7-2 and TRBJ2-7; D is possibly TRBD2 (5 bases). CDR1 is SGHTA, CDR2 FQGNSA, per germline. This CDR3 region has 17 residues. Trimming left V 2 bases short and J 4 bases short, with 21 bases between.

V is TRBV7-2 and J is TRBJ1-3; the D gene is possibly TRBD1 (5 bases). V lost 5 bases and J lost 4, with 12 bases in between. The germline gives CDR1 SGHTA, CDR2 FQGNSA. The CDR3 covers 14 residues. CDR3: CASSPWGSGNTIYF. Here the CDR3 DNA reads TGTGCCAGCAGCCCCTGGGGGAGCGGAAACACCATATATTTT. Filled out from reference TRBV7-2 and TRBJ1-3, the complete variable domain reads GAGVSQSPSNKVTEKGKDVELRCDPISGHTALYWYRQSLGQGLEFLIYFQGNSAPDKSGLPSDRFSAERTGGSVSTLTIQRTQQEDSAVYLCASSPWGSGNTIYFGEGSWLTVV.

This clone has a single count. CDR3 nucleotides: TGTGCCAGCAGCTTAGACGTGGGCTATGGCTACACCTTC. Translation: CASSLDVGYGYTF. The chain has TRBV5-4 and TRBJ1-2; no definite D call. V gave up 2 bases and J gave up 4 bases, with 9 bases separating them. Germline V gene sequence: CDR1 SGHNT, CDR2 YYREEE (reference sequence). The CDR3 totals 13 residues.